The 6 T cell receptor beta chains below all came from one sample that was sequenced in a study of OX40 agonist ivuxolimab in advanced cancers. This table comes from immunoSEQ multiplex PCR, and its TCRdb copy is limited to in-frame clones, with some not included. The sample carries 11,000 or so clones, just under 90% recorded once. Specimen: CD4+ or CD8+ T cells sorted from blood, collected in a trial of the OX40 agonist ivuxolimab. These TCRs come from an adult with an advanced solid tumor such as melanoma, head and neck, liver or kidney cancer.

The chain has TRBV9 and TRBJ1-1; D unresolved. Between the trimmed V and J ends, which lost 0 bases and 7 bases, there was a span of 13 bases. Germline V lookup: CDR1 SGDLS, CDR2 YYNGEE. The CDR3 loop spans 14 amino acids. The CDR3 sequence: CASSVVSSDIEAFF. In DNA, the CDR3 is TGTGCCAGCAGCGTAGTGTCCAGTGACATTGAAGCTTTCTTT. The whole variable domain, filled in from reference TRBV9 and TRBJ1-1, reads DSGVTQTPKHLITATGQRVTLRCSPRSGDLSVYWYQQSLDQGLQFLIQYYNGEERAKGNILERFSAQQFPDLHSELNLSSLELGDSALYFCASSVVSSDIEAFFGQGTRLTVV.

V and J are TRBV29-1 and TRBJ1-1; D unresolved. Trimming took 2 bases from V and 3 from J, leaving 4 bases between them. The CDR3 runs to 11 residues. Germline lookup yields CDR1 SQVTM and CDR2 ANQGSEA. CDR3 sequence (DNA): TGCAGCGTTGAAAAGTACACTGAAGCTTTCTTT. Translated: CSVEKYTEAFF. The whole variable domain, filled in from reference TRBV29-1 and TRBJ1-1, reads SAVISQKPSRDICQRGTSLTIQCQVDSQVTMMFWYRQQPGQSLTLIATANQGSEATYESGFVIDKFPISRPNLTFSTLTVSNMSPEDSSIYLCSVEKYTEAFFGQGTRLTVV.

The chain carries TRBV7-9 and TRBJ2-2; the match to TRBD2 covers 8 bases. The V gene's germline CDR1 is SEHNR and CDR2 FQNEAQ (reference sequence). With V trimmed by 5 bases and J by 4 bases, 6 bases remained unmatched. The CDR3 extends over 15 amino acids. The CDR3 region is CASSLPGGGTGELFF. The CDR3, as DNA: TGTGCCAGCAGCCTCCCGGGAGGGGGCACCGGGGAGCTGTTTTTT.

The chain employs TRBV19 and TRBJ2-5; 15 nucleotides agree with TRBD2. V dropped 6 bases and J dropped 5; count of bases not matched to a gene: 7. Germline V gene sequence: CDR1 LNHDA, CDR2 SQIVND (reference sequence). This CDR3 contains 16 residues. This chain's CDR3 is CASRPGLAGGYETQYF. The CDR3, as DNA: TGTGCCAGTAGGCCGGGACTAGCGGGAGGATATGAGACCCAGTACTTC.

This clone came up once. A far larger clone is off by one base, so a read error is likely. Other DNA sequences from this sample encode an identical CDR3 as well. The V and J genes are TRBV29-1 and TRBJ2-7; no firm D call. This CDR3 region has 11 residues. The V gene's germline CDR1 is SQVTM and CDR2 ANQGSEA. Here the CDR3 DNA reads TGCAGCGTTGAAACTGTCTACGAACAGTACTTC. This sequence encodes CSVETVYEQYF.

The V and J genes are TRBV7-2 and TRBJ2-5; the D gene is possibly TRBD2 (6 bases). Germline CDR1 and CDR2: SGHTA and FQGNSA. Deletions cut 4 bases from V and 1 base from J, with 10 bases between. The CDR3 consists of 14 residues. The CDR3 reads CASSWRAGQETQYF. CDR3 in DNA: TGTGCCAGCAGCTGGAGGGCGGGCCAAGAGACCCAGTACTTC.